This passage covers 31 T cell receptor beta chains from one sample sequenced in a study of blood T cell repertoires in COVID-19. Profiled with immunoSEQ multiplex PCR; TCRdb holds only in-frame clones, not every one. The sample records about 190,000 clones, roughly three quarters being singletons. The sequenced sample consisted of peripheral blood. Source of these receptors: a woman aged 80 or over with COVID-19, enrolled during active disease.

This sequence joins TRBV4-1 and TRBJ2-1, with D perhaps TRBD1 (5 bases). CDR3 length equals 16 residues. Germline assignment: CDR1 MGHRA and CDR2 YSYEKL. The V and J ends lost 0 bases and 7 bases respectively, with 16 bases between them. The CDR3 DNA is TGCGCCAGCAGCCAAGAAGTAGGGGCAGGGTGGAATGAGCAGTTCTTC. It translates to CASSQEVGAGWNEQFF.

This clone was picked up one time. The chain couples TRBV9 to TRBJ2-1; TRBD2 is a possible D gene (5 bases). From germline, CDR1 is SGDLS and CDR2 YYNGEE. The ends were cut back, 4 bases at V and 2 bases at J, with 16 bases in the middle. The CDR3 has 16 residues. The CDR3 nucleotides are TGTGCCAGCAGCCCTAGCCCCGGCGTCACCTACAATGAGCAGTTCTTC. Protein: CASSPSPGVTYNEQFF.

J is TRBJ2-1 and V is TRBV3-1 (or the pseudogene TRBV3-2), with 10 bases lining up with TRBD1. After removal of 5 bases from V and 2 bases from J, the junction contained 3 bases not matched to a gene. The CDR3 spans 15 residues. Germline assignment: CDR1 LGHDT and CDR2 YNNKEL (reference sequence). The CDR3 DNA reads as TGTGCCAGCAGCGCGGGGACAGGGGCCTACAATGAGCAGTTCTTC. This translates into CASSAGTGAYNEQFF.

The chain couples TRBV2 to TRBJ2-3; 9 positions match TRBD2. Per the germline V gene, CDR1 is SNHLY and CDR2 is FYNNEI. This CDR3 is 14 amino acids long. After removal of 7 bases from V and 4 bases from J, the junction contained 6 bases not matched to a gene. Here the CDR3 DNA reads TGTGCCAGCACCTTAGCGGGAGAAGCAGATACGCAGTATTTT. It specifies CASTLAGEADTQYF.

The genes are TRBV12-3 or TRBV12-4 and TRBJ2-5; no clear D gene. CDR3 size: 13 residues. The V end lost 5 bases, the J end lost 2 bases, and 9 bases lay between the germline ends. CDR3 loop: CASSTRLQETQYF. DNA of the CDR3: TGTGCCAGCAGTACCAGGTTACAAGAGACCCAGTACTTC.

The V gene is TRBV19, the J gene TRBJ1-1; TRBD1 might be the D (5 bases). The CDR3 runs to 13 residues. Germline V CDR1 and CDR2: LNHDA, SQIVND (reference sequence). The V end lost 3 bases, the J end lost 3 bases, and 8 bases lay between the germline ends. In DNA form, the CDR3 reads TGTGCCAGTAGTATCCCCAGGGACACTGAAGCTTTCTTT. Translating it yields CASSIPRDTEAFF.

The chain has TRBV19 and TRBJ2-1; D is unresolved. The germline gives CDR1 LNHDA, CDR2 SQIVND (reference sequence). Trimming pared 3 bases from V and 8 bases from J, leaving 11 bases between. This CDR3 has 13 amino acids. This CDR3 is CASSILAYDEQFF. CDR3 in DNA: TGTGCCAGTAGTATCTTAGCTTACGATGAGCAGTTCTTC.

The V and J genes are TRBV27 and TRBJ2-7, with 10 bases lining up with TRBD2. The CDR3 has 17 residues. Germline V gene data show CDR1 as MNHEY and CDR2 as SMNVEV (reference sequence). The ends lost 4 bases at V and 3 bases at J; junction bases unmatched: 12. CDR3 nucleotide sequence: TGTGCCAGCAGTTCCCCCCACGGGGCTAGCGGGAGCTACGAGCAGTACTTC. Protein sequence: CASSSPHGASGSYEQYF.

The V and J genes are TRBV9 and TRBJ2-1; TRBD2 aligns across 7 bases. Trimming removed 3 bases from V and 4 bases from J; junction bases left unmatched: 10. This CDR3 contains 16 residues. Germline CDR1 is SGDLS and CDR2 is YYNGEE. CDR3: CASSGLHGGSYNEQFF. The CDR3 coding sequence is TGTGCCAGCAGCGGGCTACACGGGGGGTCGTACAATGAGCAGTTCTTC.

The chain carries TRBV10-2 and TRBJ1-2, with 7 bases fitting TRBD1. The V and J ends lost 5 bases and 3 bases, in that order; junction bases with no gene match: 6. The CDR3 runs to 14 residues. Germline V gene lookup returns CDR1 WSHSY and CDR2 SAAADI. CDR3 sequence reads: CASSWDSFYYGYTF. The CDR3 bases are TGCGCCAGCAGTTGGGACAGCTTTTACTATGGCTACACCTTC.

This clone was seen a few times. This chain uses TRBV7-7 with TRBJ2-7; 10 nucleotides line up with TRBD1. This CDR3 contains 13 residues. Germline-derived CDR1 and CDR2 are SSHAT and FNYEAQ (reference sequence). J was trimmed by 7 bases and V by 5 bases; bases with no gene match: 5. The CDR3 loop is CASSRDRGGEQYF. The CDR3 DNA reads as TGTGCCAGCAGCAGGGACAGGGGAGGAGAGCAGTACTTC.

The CDR3 sequence is CASSLPGRAGGELFF. CDR3 nucleotides: TGTGCCAGCAGCTTACCCGGCAGGGCTGGCGGGGAGCTGTTTTTT. The chain joins TRBV11-3 to TRBJ2-2; possible D gene TRBD1, 5 bases. CDR3 size: 15 residues. CDR1 SGHNT and CDR2 YENEEA come from the germline V gene. Trimming stripped 2 bases from V and 7 bases from J, with 14 bases between.

Here the CDR3 reads CASNSGLGVGGYTF. The CDR3 DNA reads TGTGCCAGCAATAGCGGTTTGGGGGTAGGCGGCTACACCTTC. The V call is TRBV28, the J call TRBJ1-2; TRBD1 is a possible D gene (5 bases). CDR1 is MDHEN, CDR2 SYDVKM, per germline. Trimming cost V 7 bases and J 8 bases, with 20 bases left between them. This CDR3 has 14 amino acids.

V is TRBV6-6 and J is TRBJ2-2; TRBD2 matches at 8 bases. In germline, CDR1 is MNHNY, CDR2 SVGAGI (reference sequence). The junction had 8 bases not matched to a gene; V was cut back by 4 bases and J by 7 bases. The CDR3 has 15 amino acids. The CDR3 DNA is TGTGCCAGCAGTTTCACCGGGGGGGGAAGCGGGGAGCTGTTTTTT. It is translated as CASSFTGGGSGELFF.

This sequence joins TRBV7-9 and TRBJ2-1; a weak D match, TRBD1 (6 bases). CDR1 is SEHNR, CDR2 FQNEAQ, per germline (reference sequence). Trimming cost V 5 bases and J 2 bases, with 7 bases left between them. This CDR3 spans 13 amino acids. The CDR3 nucleotides are TGTGCCAGCAGCGGGGGCGCCTACAATGAGCAGTTCTTC. Protein product: CASSGGAYNEQFF. Drawing the rest from reference TRBV7-9 and TRBJ2-1, the complete variable domain is DTGVSQNPRHKITKRGQNVTFRCDPISEHNRLYWYRQTLGQGPEFLTYFQNEAQLEKSRLLSDRFSAERPKGSFSTLEIQRTEQGDSAMYLCASSGGAYNEQFFGPGTRLTVL.

This clone has a handful of counts. The V call is TRBV28, the J call TRBJ2-5; 9 nucleotides align to TRBD2. The V gene end was trimmed by 6 bases and the J gene end by 2 bases; junction bases not matched to a gene: 7. CDR3 length: 15 amino acids. The germline V gene encodes CDR1 MDHEN and CDR2 SYDVKM. DNA for the CDR3: TGTGCCAGCAGGTACGCGGGAGGGGTTCAAGAGACCCAGTACTTC. Amino acid sequence: CASRYAGGVQETQYF. Using reference TRBV28 and TRBJ2-5 for the parts outside the CDR3, the full variable domain is DVKVTQSSRYLVKRTGEKVFLECVQDMDHENMFWYRQDPGLGLRLIYFSYDVKMKEKGDIPEGYSVSREKKERFSLILESASTNQTSMYLCASRYAGGVQETQYFGPGTRLLVL.

The chain joins TRBV18 to TRBJ2-7, with 7 nucleotides matching TRBD2. With 3 bases clipped from V and 0 bases from J, the junction kept 2 bases outside the gene matches. The CDR3 contains 14 residues. Germline V lookup: CDR1 KGHSH, CDR2 LQKENI. CDR3 DNA sequence: TGTGCCAGCTCACCGGGAGGGAACTCCTACGAGCAGTACTTC. It encodes CASSPGGNSYEQYF.

V usage is TRBV4-2 and J usage is TRBJ2-3; the D is unclear. V was trimmed by 7 bases and J by 0 bases, leaving 14 bases between them. CDR3 length: 15 residues. Germline-derived CDR1 and CDR2 are LGHNA and YNFKEQ. In nucleotides, the CDR3 is TGTGCCAGCAAAACGGCGGCAGAAAGCACAGATACGCAGTATTTT. Translating gives CASKTAAESTDTQYF.

The chain combines TRBV11-3 with TRBJ2-5, with 7 bases aligning to TRBD1. The CDR3 runs 17 residues. The germline V gene encodes CDR1 SGHNT and CDR2 YENEEA. V trimming: 1 base; J trimming: 4 bases; junction bases outside the gene matches: 12. CDR3 amino acids: CASSLGFPQGVRETQYF. For the CDR3, the DNA is TGTGCCAGCAGCTTAGGCTTCCCTCAGGGGGTGAGAGAGACCCAGTACTTC.

V usage is TRBV6-1 and J usage is TRBJ1-4; D possibly corresponds to TRBD1 (6 bases). CDR1 and CDR2 (germline): MNHNS, SASEGT. The CDR3 loop spans 13 amino acids. The V gene lost 1 base and the J gene lost 11 bases, with 11 bases spanning the gap. This CDR3 is CASSEGGRGKLFF. For the CDR3, the DNA is TGTGCCAGCAGTGAAGGGGGGAGGGGGAAACTGTTTTTT.

This chain joins TRBV19 and TRBJ1-4; the D gene is possibly TRBD1 (6 bases). CDR1 is LNHDA and CDR2 is SQIVND in the germline V gene (reference sequence). V lost 5 bases, J lost 1 base, and 11 bases lay in between. The CDR3 sequence is 15 residues long. The CDR3 DNA reads as TGTGCCAGTAGTGGATGGACAGAAACTAATGAAAAACTGTTTTTT. Its translation is CASSGWTETNEKLFF.

This clone occurred many times. The chain employs TRBV11-2 and TRBJ2-7, with TRBD2 as a possible D gene (5 bases). The CDR3 length is 15 residues. V lost 3 bases, J lost 0 bases, and 12 bases lay in between. The germline V gene has CDR1 SGHAT and CDR2 FQNNGV. The CDR3 DNA reads TGTGCCAGCAGCTTCGGGATCCCCGGCTCCTACGAGCAGTACTTC. This sequence encodes CASSFGIPGSYEQYF.

This clone has just a few counts. The chain combines TRBV6-5 with TRBJ1-1; 8 bases are a match to TRBD1. The germline gives CDR1 MNHEY, CDR2 SVGAGI. Trimming cost V 0 bases and J 6 bases; bases outside gene matches: 6. The CDR3 is 15 amino acids. CDR3 nucleotide sequence: TGTGCCAGCAGTTACTCAGGGACAGGAGACCCTGAAGCTTTCTTT. Translating gives CASSYSGTGDPEAFF.

V gene TRBV2 combines with J gene TRBJ1-2; TRBD1 agrees at 9 bases. The CDR3 is 15 amino acids. Trimming at V came to 4 bases and at J to 4 bases, leaving 7 bases not matched to a gene. The germline gives CDR1 SNHLY, CDR2 FYNNEI. CDR3 in DNA: TGTGCCAGCAGTGGAGCTGGACAGGGGATCTATGGCTACACCTTC. Its translation: CASSGAGQGIYGYTF.

The rearrangement links TRBV7-9 to TRBJ2-1, with TRBD2 identical over 9 bases. The V gene's germline CDR1 is SEHNR and CDR2 FQNEAQ (reference sequence). V lost 2 bases to trimming and J lost 6 bases; unmatched junction nucleotides: 14. The CDR3 length is 18 residues. CDR3 bases: TGTGCCAGCAGCTTAAGCGGGCGGTGGGGACTAGCCACCAATGAGCAGTTCTTC. This gives the protein CASSLSGRWGLATNEQFF.

The rearrangement uses TRBV6-1 and TRBJ2-7, with 9 bases that match TRBD1. Germline V gives CDR1 MNHNS, CDR2 SASEGT. This CDR3 region has 15 residues. The V and J ends lost 0 bases and 3 bases, in that order; junction bases with no gene match: 3. In DNA, the CDR3 is TGTGCCAGCAGTGAAGCGGGGACAGGGTTCTACGAGCAGTACTTC. Protein product: CASSEAGTGFYEQYF.

This chain connects TRBV2 to TRBJ1-1; D remains unclear. Germline V gene data show CDR1 as SNHLY and CDR2 as FYNNEI. The CDR3 loop spans 13 amino acids. The V end lost 6 bases, the J end lost 1 base, and 9 bases lay between the germline ends. CDR3 nucleotides: TGTGCCAGCAGGCCTCCTAAGAACACTGAAGCTTTCTTT. As protein: CASRPPKNTEAFF.

CDR3 sequence (DNA): TGTGCCAGCAGTTCCGGGGGGGAAGGCTACACCTTC. The encoded protein is CASSSGGEGYTF. The rearrangement joins TRBV12-3 or TRBV12-4 to TRBJ1-2, with D maybe TRBD1 (5 bases). Trimming shortened V by 4 bases and J by 8 bases, and 11 bases separated the two germline ends. The CDR3 contains 12 residues.

The J gene is TRBJ1-1, the V gene TRBV27; 7 nucleotides agree with TRBD1. Germline CDR1 is MNHEY and CDR2 is SMNVEV (reference sequence). There are 14 residues in the CDR3. V shed 5 bases, J shed 2 bases, and the junction held 5 bases outside the gene matches. In DNA form, the CDR3 reads TGTGCCAGCAGTCGCCGACAGGGCAACACTGAAGCTTTCTTT. Translating gives CASSRRQGNTEAFF.

The CDR3 region is CASSQPGLAGTTDTQYF. The CDR3 DNA reads as TGCGCCAGCAGCCAACCCGGACTAGCGGGGACCACAGATACGCAGTATTTT. This chain links TRBV4-1 with TRBJ2-3; 12 nucleotides agree with TRBD2. CDR3 length: 17 residues. J gave up 2 bases and V 2 bases, and 5 bases lay outside the gene matches. Germline CDR1 and CDR2: MGHRA and YSYEKL.

The sample holds a few counts of this clone. The chain links TRBV5-1 to TRBJ1-1; possible D gene TRBD1, 5 bases. CDR3 length: 13 residues. Deletions cut 4 bases from V and 6 bases from J, with 13 bases between. The V gene's germline CDR1 is SGHRS and CDR2 YFSETQ. CDR3 nucleotide sequence: TGCGCCAGCAGCCGTCGGGACTTCCCTGAAGCTTTCTTT. Translated, it gives CASSRRDFPEAFF.